A selection of T cell receptor beta chains follows, all from one sample in a study of shared clonotypes between healthy human individuals. Produced via immunoSEQ multiplex PCR; TCRdb's table is partial and in-frame only. This sample has 630,000 or so clones, with more than 95% found just once. The sample comprised naive CD8+ T cells sorted from blood. The receptors derive from a man aged 25-40 years in good health. CDR3s include the opening cysteine and the closing phenylalanine or tryptophan. The D gene is left open where the match is weak. The listing skips clone size in some rows; elsewhere it reads once, few, many or a size class.

J,V,size,D,CDR3,DNA
TRBJ2-1,TRBV6-6,-,TRBD1,CAIPGGRGYNEQFF,TGTGCCATTCCAGGGGGCCGAGGGTACAATGAGCAGTTCTTC
TRBJ2-7,TRBV13,-,TRBD1,CASSLGDRVLYEQYF,TGTGCCAGCAGCTTAGGGGACAGGGTCCTCTACGAGCAGTACTTC
TRBJ1-2,TRBV6-1,once,-,CASRKQGLGYTF,TGTGCCAGCAGAAAACAGGGCCTTGGCTACACCTTC
TRBJ2-7,TRBV7-8,-,TRBD1,CASSSPGQNYEQYF,TGTGCCAGCAGCTCCCCGGGACAGAACTACGAGCAGTACTTC
TRBJ2-1,TRBV19,-,TRBD1,CATLQEGTGSYNEQFF,TGTGCCACCCTTCAGGAGGGGACAGGATCCTACAATGAGCAGTTCTTC
TRBJ1-1,TRBV6-5,-,-,CASSYYRDTEAFF,TGTGCCAGCAGTTATTACCGGGACACTGAAGCTTTCTTT
TRBJ2-1,TRBV18,-,TRBD2,CASSSSTTGTRRGSSYNEQFF,TGTGCCAGCTCATCTAGTACGACCGGGACTAGGAGGGGTAGCTCCTACAATGAGCAGTTCTTC
TRBJ2-7,TRBV9,-,-,CASSPAPGSSYEQYF,TGTGCCAGCAGCCCAGCGCCAGGGTCCTCCTACGAGCAGTACTTC
TRBJ1-5,TRBV7-2,-,TRBD1,CASSRRGQGYYSNQPQHF,TGTGCCAGCAGCCGTCGGGGACAGGGGTATTATAGCAATCAGCCCCAGCATTTT
TRBJ2-7,TRBV18,-,-,CASSPPFGERDSYEQYF,TGTGCCAGCTCACCACCGTTCGGCGAACGGGACTCCTACGAGCAGTACTTC
TRBJ2-3,TRBV12-5,once,-,CASGLATPLDTQYF,TGTGCTAGTGGTTTGGCAACCCCCCTGGATACGCAGTATTTT
TRBJ1-2,TRBV7-9,few,-,CASSLALTTPQNGYTF,TGTGCCAGCAGCTTAGCGCTGACTACTCCCCAGAATGGCTACACCTTC
TRBJ1-1,TRBV12-5,-,-,CASGLGTPRGYTEAFF,TGTGCTAGTGGTTTAGGGACTCCAAGGGGCTACACTGAAGCTTTCTTT
TRBJ1-5,TRBV28,-,-,CASMSTRRSAVAGDQPQHF,TGTGCCAGCATGAGTACCCGGAGGTCGGCAGTCGCGGGGGATCAGCCCCAGCATTTT
TRBJ2-2,TRBV25-1,once,-,CASSDLGITGELFF,TGTGCCAGCAGTGACCTGGGGATCACCGGGGAGCTGTTTTTT
TRBJ2-5,TRBV7-2,-,-,CASRMGLTKETQYF,TGTGCCAGCAGGATGGGGCTGACCAAAGAGACCCAGTACTTC
TRBJ2-1,TRBV6-5,-,-,CATSLVPSYNEQFF,TGTGCCACTAGTCTAGTACCGTCCTACAATGAGCAGTTCTTC
TRBJ2-1,TRBV7-9,-,-,CAWRTPYNEQFF,TGTGCATGGAGGACCCCCTACAATGAGCAGTTCTTC
TRBJ2-7,TRBV25-1,-,-,CASSEGAGLAYEQYF,TGTGCCAGCAGCGAAGGGGCAGGTCTGGCCTACGAGCAGTACTTC
TRBJ1-1,TRBV27,-,TRBD1,CASSLSRGTAEAFF,TGTGCCAGCAGTTTATCGCGGGGGACAGCAGAAGCTTTCTTT
TRBJ2-5,TRBV10-1,-,-,CASSSQTRETQYF,TGCGCCAGCAGTAGCCAGACCCGAGAGACCCAGTACTTC
TRBJ2-3,TRBV27,once,-,CASSFIGSTDTQYF,TGTGCCAGCAGTTTCATCGGGAGCACAGATACGCAGTATTTT
TRBJ2-7,TRBV19,-,-,CASSIRFSYEQYF,TGTGCCAGTAGTATTCGGTTTTCCTACGAGCAGTACTTC
TRBJ1-2,TRBV27,-,TRBD1,CASSSPDRGDSYGYTF,TGTGCCAGCAGTTCGCCCGACAGGGGAGACAGTTATGGCTACACCTTC
TRBJ2-2,TRBV6-5,-,-,CASSYGQRNTGELFF,TGTGCCAGCAGTTACGGACAGAGAAACACCGGGGAGCTGTTTTTT
TRBJ2-7,TRBV7-9,-,-,CASRDGADLWKYF,TGTGCCAGCAGAGACGGGGCCGATCTTTGGAAGTACTTC
TRBJ1-1,TRBV7-9,-,-,CASSLGWNTEAFF,TGTGCCAGCAGCTTAGGGTGGAACACTGAAGCTTTCTTT
TRBJ2-3,TRBV7-6,-,-,CASSGSQGGEQYF,TGTGCCAGCAGCGGAAGCCAGGGAGGAGAGCAGTATTTT
TRBJ2-3,TRBV9,few,-,CASSVVDSTDTQYF,TGTGCCAGCAGCGTAGTCGATTCTACAGATACGCAGTATTTT
TRBJ2-7,TRBV27,-,-,CASSPSPAGTDEQYF,TGTGCCAGCAGTCCCAGCCCCGCGGGGACAGACGAGCAGTACTTC
TRBJ2-2,TRBV9,-,-,CASSVSLGELFF,TGTGCCAGCAGCGTATCGTTGGGGGAGCTGTTTTTT
TRBJ2-1,TRBV27,once,-,CASTPILSGGPRSNEQFF,TGTGCCAGCACCCCAATACTTTCAGGAGGGCCAAGAAGCAATGAGCAGTTCTTC
TRBJ2-3,TRBV29-1,once,TRBD2,CSVRLAGTDTQYF,TGCAGCGTCAGACTAGCGGGCACAGATACGCAGTATTTT
TRBJ2-7,TRBV10-1,-,-,CASSDGYEQYF,TGCGCCAGCAGTGACGGTTACGAGCAGTACTTC
TRBJ2-7,TRBV13,-,TRBD1,CASSTSVGGTRIAEQYF,TGTGCCAGCAGTACAAGCGTAGGGGGCACTCGGATAGCCGAGCAGTACTTC
TRBJ2-7,TRBV5-1,-,-,CASSFFENLGYEQYF,TGCGCCAGCAGCTTCTTCGAAAACCTCGGGTACGAGCAGTACTTC
TRBJ1-2,TRBV6-5,-,-,CASSFGQLGGYTF,TGTGCCAGCAGTTTTGGACAGCTCGGAGGCTACACCTTC
TRBJ2-7,TRBV7-9,-,TRBD1,CASTPQDREYEQYF,TGTGCCAGCACCCCCCAGGACAGGGAATACGAGCAGTACTTC
TRBJ1-3,TRBV28,-,-,CASSLTGTLENTIYF,TGTGCCAGCAGCCTCACAGGGACTCTGGAGAACACCATATATTTT
TRBJ2-5,TRBV18,-,-,CASSPTYQETQYF,TGTGCCAGCTCACCTACGTACCAAGAGACCCAGTACTTC
TRBJ2-7,TRBV7-6,-,-,CASSTRGASYEQYF,TGTGCCAGCAGCACCCGCGGGGCTTCCTACGAGCAGTACTTC
TRBJ2-3,TRBV29-1,once,-,CSVEVGRGTDTQYF,TGCAGCGTTGAGGTCGGGCGGGGCACAGATACGCAGTATTTT
TRBJ2-7,TRBV11-2,-,-,CASSRTTYEQYF,TGTGCCAGTTCCAGGACTACCTACGAGCAGTACTTC
TRBJ1-2,TRBV5-1,once,-,CASSIRGGLSGYTF,TGCGCCAGCAGCATAAGGGGGGGATTAAGTGGCTACACCTTC
TRBJ2-1,TRBV19,-,TRBD2,CASSIVGLADEQFF,TGTGCCAGTAGTATAGTCGGACTAGCGGACGAGCAGTTCTTC
TRBJ2-7,TRBV5-6,-,-,CASSLGFTYEQYF,TGTGCCAGCAGCTTGGGTTTCACCTACGAGCAGTACTTC
TRBJ2-7,TRBV4-1,-,TRBD2,CASSLLADLRGSYEQYF,TGCGCCAGCAGCCTCCTAGCGGACTTACGCGGGTCCTACGAGCAGTACTTC
TRBJ2-1,TRBV7-2,-,-,CASSLEPPYNEQFF,TGTGCCAGCAGCTTAGAACCCCCATACAATGAGCAGTTCTTC
TRBJ2-7,TRBV5-4,-,-,CASSAGLSYEQYF,TGTGCCAGCAGCGCCGGACTTTCCTACGAGCAGTACTTC